The clone carrying this T cell receptor beta chain showed up just a few times. V lost 4 bases and J 11 bases, leaving 17 bases between the germline ends. Germline CDR1 DFQATT, CDR2 SNEGSKA (reference sequence). The CDR3 extends over 12 amino acids. Primers used in a second PCR of about 6 to 11 cycles were a sample-barcoded 5' primer and a J-beta primer mix. A single record per CDR3 protein comes from TCRdb applying MiXCR to the 5' RACE reads. The table lists 1.5 million or so distinct CDR3 sequences, around 40% of them singletons, with approximately 4% in the top ten. This record comes from a study of blood T cells in healthy people across ages.

The receptor comes from a young woman in good health. V is TRBV20-1 and J is TRBJ1-2; possibly TRBD1 for D (5 bases). The sequenced sample consisted of blood. The CDR3 DNA reads TGCAGTGCTATATATACGGGGGTACCTTACACCTTC. It yields the protein CSAIYTGVPYTF.